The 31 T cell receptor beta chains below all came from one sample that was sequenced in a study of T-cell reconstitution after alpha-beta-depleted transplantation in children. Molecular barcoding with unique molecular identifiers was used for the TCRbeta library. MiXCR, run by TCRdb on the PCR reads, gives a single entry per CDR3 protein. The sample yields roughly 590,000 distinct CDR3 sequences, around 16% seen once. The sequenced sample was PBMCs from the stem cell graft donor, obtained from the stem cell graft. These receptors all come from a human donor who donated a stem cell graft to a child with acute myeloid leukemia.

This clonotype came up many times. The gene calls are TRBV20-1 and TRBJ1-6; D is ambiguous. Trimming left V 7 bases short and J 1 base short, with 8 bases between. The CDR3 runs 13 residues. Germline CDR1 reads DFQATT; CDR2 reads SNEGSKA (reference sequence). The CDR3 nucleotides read TGCAGTGTGGGGTCATCCTATAATTCACCCCTCCACTTT. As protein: CSVGSSYNSPLHF.

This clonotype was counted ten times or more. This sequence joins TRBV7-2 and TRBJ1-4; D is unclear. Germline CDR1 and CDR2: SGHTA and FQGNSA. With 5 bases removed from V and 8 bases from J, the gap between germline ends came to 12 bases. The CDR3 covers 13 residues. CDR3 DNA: TGTGCCAGCAGCGACTCTTGGCGCGAAAAACTGTTTTTT. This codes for CASSDSWREKLFF.

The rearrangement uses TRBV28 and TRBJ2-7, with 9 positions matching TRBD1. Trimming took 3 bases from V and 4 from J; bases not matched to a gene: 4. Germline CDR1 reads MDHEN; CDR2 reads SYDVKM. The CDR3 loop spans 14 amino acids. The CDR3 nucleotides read TGTGCCAGCAGTTTGTCGACAGGGGGGTACGAGCAGTACGTC. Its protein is CASSLSTGGYEQYV.

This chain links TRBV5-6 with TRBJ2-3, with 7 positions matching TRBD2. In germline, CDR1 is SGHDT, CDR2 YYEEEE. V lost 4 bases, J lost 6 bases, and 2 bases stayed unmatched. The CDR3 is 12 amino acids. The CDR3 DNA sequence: TGTGCCAGCAGCCGGGGGGTGGATACGCAGTATTTT. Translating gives CASSRGVDTQYF.

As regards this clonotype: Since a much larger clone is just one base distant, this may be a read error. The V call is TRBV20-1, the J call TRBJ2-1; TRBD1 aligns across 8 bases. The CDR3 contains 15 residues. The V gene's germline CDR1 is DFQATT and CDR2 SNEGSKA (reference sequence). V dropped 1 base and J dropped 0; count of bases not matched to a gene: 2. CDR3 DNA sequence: TGCAGTGCTAGAGGGGACAGGAACTCCTACAATGAGCAGTTCTTC. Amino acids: CSARGDRNSYNEQFF.

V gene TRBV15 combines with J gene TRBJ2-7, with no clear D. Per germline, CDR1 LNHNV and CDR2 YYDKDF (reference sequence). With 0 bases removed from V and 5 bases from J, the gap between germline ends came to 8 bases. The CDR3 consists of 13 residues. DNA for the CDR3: TGTGCCACCAGCAGAGATCCATCCGACGAGCAGTACGTC. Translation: CATSRDPSDEQYV.

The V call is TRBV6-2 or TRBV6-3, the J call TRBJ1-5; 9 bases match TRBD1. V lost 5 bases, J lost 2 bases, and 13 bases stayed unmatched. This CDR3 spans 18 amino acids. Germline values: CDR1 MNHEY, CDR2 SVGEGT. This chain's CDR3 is CASSSPGTGYGGNQPQHF. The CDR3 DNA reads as TGTGCCAGCAGTAGTCCCGGGACAGGGTATGGTGGCAATCAGCCCCAGCATTTT.

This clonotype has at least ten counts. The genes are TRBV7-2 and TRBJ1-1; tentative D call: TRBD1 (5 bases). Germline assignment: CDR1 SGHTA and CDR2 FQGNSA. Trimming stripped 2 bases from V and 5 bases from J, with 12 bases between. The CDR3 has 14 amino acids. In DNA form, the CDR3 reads TGTGCCAGCAGCTTATACGGGGGAGGGACTGAAGCTTTCTTT. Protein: CASSLYGGGTEAFF.

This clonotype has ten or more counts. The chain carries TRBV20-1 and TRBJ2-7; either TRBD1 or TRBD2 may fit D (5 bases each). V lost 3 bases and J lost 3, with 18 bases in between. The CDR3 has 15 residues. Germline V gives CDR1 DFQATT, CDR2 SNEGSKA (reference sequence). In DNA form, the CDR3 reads TGCAGTGCTAGGGGGACGGGCAGGAGTTACTACGAGCAGTACTTC. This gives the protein CSARGTGRSYYEQYF.

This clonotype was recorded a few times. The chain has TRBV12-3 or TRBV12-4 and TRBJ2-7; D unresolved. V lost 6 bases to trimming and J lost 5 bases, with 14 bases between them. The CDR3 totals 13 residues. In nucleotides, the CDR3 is TGTGCCAGCAGCCCATTAGGCAGTAACGAGCAGTACTTC. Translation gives CASSPLGSNEQYF.

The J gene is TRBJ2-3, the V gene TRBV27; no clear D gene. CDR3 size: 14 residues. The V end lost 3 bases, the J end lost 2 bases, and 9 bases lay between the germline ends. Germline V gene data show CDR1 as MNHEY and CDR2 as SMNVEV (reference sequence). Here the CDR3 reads CASSFGLPTDTQYF. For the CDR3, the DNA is TGTGCCAGCAGTTTCGGTCTTCCCACAGATACGCAGTATTTT.

In DNA form, the CDR3 reads TGTGCCAGTAGTGTCGGCAGGGACACTGAAGCTTTCTTT. Protein: CASSVGRDTEAFF. The chain employs TRBV19 and TRBJ1-1; possibly TRBD1 for D (5 bases). Trimming left V 5 bases short and J 3 bases short, with 10 bases between. Germline V lookup: CDR1 LNHDA, CDR2 SQIVND (reference sequence). This CDR3 spans 13 amino acids.

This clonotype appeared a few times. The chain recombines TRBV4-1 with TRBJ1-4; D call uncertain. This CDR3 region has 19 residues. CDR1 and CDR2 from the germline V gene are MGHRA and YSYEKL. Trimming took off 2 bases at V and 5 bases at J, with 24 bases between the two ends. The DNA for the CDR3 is TGCGCCAGCAGCCAACCCCCTTCGGCCATCGGACGGAGAAATGAAAAACTGTTTTTT. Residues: CASSQPPSAIGRRNEKLFF.

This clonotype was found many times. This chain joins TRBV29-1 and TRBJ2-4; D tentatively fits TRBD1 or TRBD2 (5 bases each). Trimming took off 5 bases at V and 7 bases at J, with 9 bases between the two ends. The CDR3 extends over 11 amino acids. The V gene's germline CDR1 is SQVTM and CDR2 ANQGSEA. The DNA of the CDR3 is TGCAGCGTTTGGGACGGGAACATTCAGTACTTC. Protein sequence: CSVWDGNIQYF.

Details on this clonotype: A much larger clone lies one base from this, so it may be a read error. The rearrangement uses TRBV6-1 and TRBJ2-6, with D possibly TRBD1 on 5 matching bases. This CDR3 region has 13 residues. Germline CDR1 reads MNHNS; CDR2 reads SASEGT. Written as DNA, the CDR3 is TGTGCCAGCATGAACCTTGGGGCCAACATCCTGACTTTC. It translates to CASMNLGANILTF.

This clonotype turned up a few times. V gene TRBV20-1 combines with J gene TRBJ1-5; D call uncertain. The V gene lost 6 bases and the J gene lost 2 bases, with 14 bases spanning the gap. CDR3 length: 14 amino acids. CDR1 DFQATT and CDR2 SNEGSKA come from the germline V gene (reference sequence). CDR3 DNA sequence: TGCAGTGCGGACCGTCCTGTAGGCAATCAGCCCCAGCATTTT. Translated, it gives CSADRPVGNQPQHF.

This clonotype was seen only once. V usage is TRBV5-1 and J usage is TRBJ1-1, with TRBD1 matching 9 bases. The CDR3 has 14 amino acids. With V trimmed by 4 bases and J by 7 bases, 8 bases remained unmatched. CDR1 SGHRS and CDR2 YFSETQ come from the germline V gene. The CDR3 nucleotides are TGCGCCAGCAGCGAGGACAGGGGATTCTTTGAAGCTTTCTTT. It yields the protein CASSEDRGFFEAFF.

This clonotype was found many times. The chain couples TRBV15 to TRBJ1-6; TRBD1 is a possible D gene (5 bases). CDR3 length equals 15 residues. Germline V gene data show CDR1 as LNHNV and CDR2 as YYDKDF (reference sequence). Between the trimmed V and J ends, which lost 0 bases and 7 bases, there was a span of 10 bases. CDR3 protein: CATSRDKGTNSPLHF. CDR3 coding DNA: TGTGCCACCAGCAGAGACAAGGGGACCAATTCACCCCTCCACTTT.

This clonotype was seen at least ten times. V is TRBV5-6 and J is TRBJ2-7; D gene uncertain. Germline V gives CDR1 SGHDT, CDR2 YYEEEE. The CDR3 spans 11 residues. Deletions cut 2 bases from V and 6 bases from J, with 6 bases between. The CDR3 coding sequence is TGTGCCAGCAGCTTCGAAAGCGAGCAGTACTTC. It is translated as CASSFESEQYF. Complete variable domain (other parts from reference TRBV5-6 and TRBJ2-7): DAGVTQSPTHLIKTRGQQVTLRCSPKSGHDTVSWYQQALGQGPQFIFQYYEEEERQRGNFPDRFSGHQFPNYSSELNVNALLLGDSALYLCASSFESEQYFGPGTRLTVT.

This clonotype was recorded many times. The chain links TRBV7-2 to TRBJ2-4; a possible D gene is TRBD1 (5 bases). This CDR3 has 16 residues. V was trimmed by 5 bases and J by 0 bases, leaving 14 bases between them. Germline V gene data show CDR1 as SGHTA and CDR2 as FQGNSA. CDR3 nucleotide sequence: TGTGCCAGCAGCCCCGAGTCAGGGTTAGCCAAAAACATTCAGTACTTC. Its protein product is CASSPESGLAKNIQYF.

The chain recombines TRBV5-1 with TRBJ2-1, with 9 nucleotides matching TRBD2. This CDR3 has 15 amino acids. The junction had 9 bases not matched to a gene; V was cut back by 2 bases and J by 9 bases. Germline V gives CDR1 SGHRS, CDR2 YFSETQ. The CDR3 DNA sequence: TGCGCCAGCAGCTTCGGCGGCGGGGGGGCTCCTGAGCAGTTCTTC. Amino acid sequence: CASSFGGGGAPEQFF.

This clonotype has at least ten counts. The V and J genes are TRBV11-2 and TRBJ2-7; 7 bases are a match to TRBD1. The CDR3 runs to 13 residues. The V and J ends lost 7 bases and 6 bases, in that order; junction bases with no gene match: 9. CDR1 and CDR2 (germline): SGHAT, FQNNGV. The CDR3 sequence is CASTHPGGSEQYV. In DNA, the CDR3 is TGTGCCAGCACCCACCCAGGGGGAAGCGAGCAGTACGTC.

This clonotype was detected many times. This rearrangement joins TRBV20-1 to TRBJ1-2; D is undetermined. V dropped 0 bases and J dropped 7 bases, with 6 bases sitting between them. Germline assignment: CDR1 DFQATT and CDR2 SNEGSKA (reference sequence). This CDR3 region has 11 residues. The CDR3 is CSARDQLGYTF. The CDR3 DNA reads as TGCAGTGCTAGAGACCAGCTTGGCTACACCTTC.

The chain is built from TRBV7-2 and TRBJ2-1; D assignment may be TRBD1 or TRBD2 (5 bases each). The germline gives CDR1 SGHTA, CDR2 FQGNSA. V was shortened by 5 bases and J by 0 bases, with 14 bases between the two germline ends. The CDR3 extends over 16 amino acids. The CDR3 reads CASSPQGAVSYNEQFF. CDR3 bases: TGTGCCAGCAGCCCCCAGGGAGCGGTCTCCTACAATGAGCAGTTCTTC.

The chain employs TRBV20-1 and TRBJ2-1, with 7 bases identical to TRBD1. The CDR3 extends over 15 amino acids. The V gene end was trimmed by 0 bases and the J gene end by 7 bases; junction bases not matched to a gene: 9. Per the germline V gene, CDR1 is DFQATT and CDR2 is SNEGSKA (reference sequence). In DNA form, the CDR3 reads TGCAGTGCTAGAGATCCGAGGGGGCCGGGGAATGAGCAGTTCTTC. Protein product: CSARDPRGPGNEQFF.

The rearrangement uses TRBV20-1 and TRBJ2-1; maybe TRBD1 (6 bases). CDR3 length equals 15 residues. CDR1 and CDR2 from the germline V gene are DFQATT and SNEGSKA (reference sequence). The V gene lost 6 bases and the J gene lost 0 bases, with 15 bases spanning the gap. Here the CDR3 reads CSAKRGLSSYNEQFF. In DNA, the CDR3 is TGCAGTGCAAAGAGGGGGTTAAGCTCCTACAATGAGCAGTTCTTC.

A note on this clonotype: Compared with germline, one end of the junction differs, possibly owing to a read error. The CDR3 DNA reads as TGTGCCATCAGCGCGGGCCTCTATGGCTACACCTTC. This encodes CAISAGLYGYTF. V gene TRBV4-2 combines with J gene TRBJ1-2; D is undetermined. The CDR3 contains 12 residues. Germline V gene data show CDR1 as LGHNA and CDR2 as YNFKEQ.

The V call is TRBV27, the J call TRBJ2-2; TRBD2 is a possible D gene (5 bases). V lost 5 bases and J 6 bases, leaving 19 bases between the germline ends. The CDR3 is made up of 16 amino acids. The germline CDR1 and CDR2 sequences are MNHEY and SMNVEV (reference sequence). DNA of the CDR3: TGTGCCAGCAGTGGTGGAGGAGTATATGCACCCGGGGAGCTGTTTTTT. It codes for CASSGGGVYAPGELFF.

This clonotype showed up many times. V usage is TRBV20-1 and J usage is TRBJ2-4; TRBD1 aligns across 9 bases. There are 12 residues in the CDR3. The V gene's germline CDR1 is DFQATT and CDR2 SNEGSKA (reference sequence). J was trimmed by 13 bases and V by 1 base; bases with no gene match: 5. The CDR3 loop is CSARGDRVLQYF. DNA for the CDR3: TGCAGTGCTAGAGGGGACAGGGTACTACAGTACTTC.

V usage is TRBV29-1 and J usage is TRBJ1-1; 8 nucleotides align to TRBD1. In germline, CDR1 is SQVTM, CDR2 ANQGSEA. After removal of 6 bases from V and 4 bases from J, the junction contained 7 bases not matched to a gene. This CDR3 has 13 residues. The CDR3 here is CSVGQGAGTEAFF. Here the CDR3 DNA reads TGCAGCGTGGGTCAGGGGGCCGGCACTGAAGCTTTCTTT.

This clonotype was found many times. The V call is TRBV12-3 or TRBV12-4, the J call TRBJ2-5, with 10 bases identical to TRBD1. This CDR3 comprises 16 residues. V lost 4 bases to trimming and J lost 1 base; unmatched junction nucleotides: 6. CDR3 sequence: CASSSLRDRGQETQYF. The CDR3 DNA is TGTGCCAGCAGTTCTCTCCGGGACAGGGGCCAAGAGACCCAGTACTTC.